This TCR beta chain was recorded in a study of T-cell reconstitution after alpha-beta-depleted transplantation in children. The CDR3 runs 14 residues. The germline gives CDR1 SGHTA, CDR2 FQGTGA. The ends were cut back, 1 base at V and 4 bases at J, with 10 bases in the middle. For TCRbeta, the library was prepared with unique molecular identifiers. TCRdb analysed the PCR reads with MiXCR anew, one entry per CDR3 protein. The sample has about 230,000 distinct CDR3 sequences, around 8.9% seen once. This clonotype showed up many times. The TCR originated in a human donor who donated a stem cell graft to a child with SCID. The rearrangement uses TRBV7-3 and TRBJ1-1, with D unresolved. The material sequenced was PBMCs from the stem cell graft donor, taken from the stem cell graft. CDR3 sequence reads: CASSLSGAGTEAFF. DNA of the CDR3: TGTGCCAGCAGCTTAAGCGGCGCAGGCACTGAAGCTTTCTTT.